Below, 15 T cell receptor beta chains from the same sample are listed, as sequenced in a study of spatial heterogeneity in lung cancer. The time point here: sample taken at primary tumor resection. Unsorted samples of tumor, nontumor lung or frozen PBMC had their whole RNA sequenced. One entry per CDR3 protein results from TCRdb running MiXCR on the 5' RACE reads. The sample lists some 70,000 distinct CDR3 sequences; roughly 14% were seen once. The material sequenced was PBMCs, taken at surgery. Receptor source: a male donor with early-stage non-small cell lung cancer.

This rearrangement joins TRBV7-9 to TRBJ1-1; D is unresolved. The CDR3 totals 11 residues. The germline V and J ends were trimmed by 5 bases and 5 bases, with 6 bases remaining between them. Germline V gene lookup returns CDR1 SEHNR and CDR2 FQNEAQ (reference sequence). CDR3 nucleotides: TGTGCCAGCAGCGGGGTTACTGAAGCTTTCTTT. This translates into CASSGVTEAFF.

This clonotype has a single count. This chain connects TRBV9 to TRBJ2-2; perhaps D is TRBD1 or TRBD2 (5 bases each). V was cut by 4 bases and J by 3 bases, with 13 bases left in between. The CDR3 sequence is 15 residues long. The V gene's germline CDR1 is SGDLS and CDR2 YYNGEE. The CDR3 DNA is TGTGCCAGCAGCTTAACCGGGACCCACACCGGGGAGCTGTTTTTT. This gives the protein CASSLTGTHTGELFF. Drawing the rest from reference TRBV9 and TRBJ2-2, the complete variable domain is DSGVTQTPKHLITATGQRVTLRCSPRSGDLSVYWYQQSLDQGLQFLIQYYNGEERAKGNILERFSAQQFPDLHSELNLSSLELGDSALYFCASSLTGTHTGELFFGEGSRLTVL.

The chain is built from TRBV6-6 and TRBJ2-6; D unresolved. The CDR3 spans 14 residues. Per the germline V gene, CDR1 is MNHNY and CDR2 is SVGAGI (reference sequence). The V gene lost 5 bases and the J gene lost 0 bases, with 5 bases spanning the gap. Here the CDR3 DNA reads TGTGCCAGCAGTCAAGGCTCTGGGGCCAACGTCCTGACTTTC. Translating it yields CASSQGSGANVLTF.

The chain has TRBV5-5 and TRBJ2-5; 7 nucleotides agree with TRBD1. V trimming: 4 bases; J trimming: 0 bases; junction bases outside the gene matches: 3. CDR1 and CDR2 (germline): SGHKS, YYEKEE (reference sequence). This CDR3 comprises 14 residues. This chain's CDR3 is CASSLTGDQETQYF. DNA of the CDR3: TGTGCCAGCAGCCTTACAGGGGACCAAGAGACCCAGTACTTC.

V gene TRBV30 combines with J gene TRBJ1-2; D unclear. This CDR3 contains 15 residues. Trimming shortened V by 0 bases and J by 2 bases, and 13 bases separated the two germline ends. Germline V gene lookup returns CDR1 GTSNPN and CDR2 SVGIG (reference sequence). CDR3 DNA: TGTGCCTGGAGTGTAGTGGCAGTTTTCAACTATGGCTACACCTTC. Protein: CAWSVVAVFNYGYTF.

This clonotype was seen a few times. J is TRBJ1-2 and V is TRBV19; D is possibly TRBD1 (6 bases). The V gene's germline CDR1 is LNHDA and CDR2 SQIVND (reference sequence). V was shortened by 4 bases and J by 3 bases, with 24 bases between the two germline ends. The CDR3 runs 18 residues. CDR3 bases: TGTGCCAGTAGTAGCCCCCATGTCGACTCGGGACAATACTATGGCTACACCTTC. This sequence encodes CASSSPHVDSGQYYGYTF.

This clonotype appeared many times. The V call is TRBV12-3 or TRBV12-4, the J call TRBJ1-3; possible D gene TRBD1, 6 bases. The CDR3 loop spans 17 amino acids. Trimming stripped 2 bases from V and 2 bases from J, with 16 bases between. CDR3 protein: CASSLRRGGSAGNTIYF. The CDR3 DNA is TGTGCCAGCAGTTTAAGAAGGGGGGGTAGCGCTGGAAACACCATATATTTT.

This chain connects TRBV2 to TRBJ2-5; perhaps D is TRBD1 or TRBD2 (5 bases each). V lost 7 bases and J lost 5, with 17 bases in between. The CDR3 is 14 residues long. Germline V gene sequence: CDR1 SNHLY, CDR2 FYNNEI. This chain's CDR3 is CASINPGTQETQYF. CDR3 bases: TGTGCCAGCATTAATCCCGGGACCCAGGAGACCCAGTACTTC.

This CDR3 reads CASSQDWVTGELFF. CDR3 bases: TGCGCCAGCAGCCAAGATTGGGTCACCGGGGAGCTGTTTTTT. This chain connects TRBV4-3 to TRBJ2-2; the D is unclear. Per the germline V gene, CDR1 is LGHNA and CDR2 is YSLEER. V shed 0 bases and J shed 4 bases, with 6 bases lying between them. This CDR3 has 14 residues.

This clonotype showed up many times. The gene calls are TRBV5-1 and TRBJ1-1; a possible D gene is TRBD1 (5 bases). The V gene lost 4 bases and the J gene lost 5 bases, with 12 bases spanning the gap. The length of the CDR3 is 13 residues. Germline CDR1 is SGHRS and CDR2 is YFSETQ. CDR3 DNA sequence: TGCGCCAGCAGCACCCAGACAGAGACTGAAGCTTTCTTT. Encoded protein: CASSTQTETEAFF.

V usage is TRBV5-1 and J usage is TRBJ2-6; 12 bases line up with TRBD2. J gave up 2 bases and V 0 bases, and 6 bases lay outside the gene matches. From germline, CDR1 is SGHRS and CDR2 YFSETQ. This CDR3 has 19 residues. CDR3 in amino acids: CASSLAGLAGGTGANVLTF. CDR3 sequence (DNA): TGCGCCAGCAGCTTGGCCGGGCTAGCGGGAGGGACTGGGGCCAACGTCCTGACTTTC.

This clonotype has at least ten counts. The CDR3 nucleotides are TGCAGTGCACCCGGGGGGGAAGGAAGCACAGATACGCAGTATTTT. Protein sequence: CSAPGGEGSTDTQYF. V usage is TRBV20-1 and J usage is TRBJ2-3; TRBD2 aligns across 8 bases. Looked up from germline, CDR1 is DFQATT and CDR2 is SNEGSKA (reference sequence). The trim removed 6 bases at V and 0 bases at J, leaving 8 bases unmatched. The CDR3 sequence is 15 residues long.

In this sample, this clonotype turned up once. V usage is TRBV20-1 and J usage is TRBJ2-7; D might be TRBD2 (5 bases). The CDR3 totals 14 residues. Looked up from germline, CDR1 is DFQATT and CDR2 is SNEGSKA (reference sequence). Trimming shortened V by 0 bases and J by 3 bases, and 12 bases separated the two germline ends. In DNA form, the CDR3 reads TGCAGTGCTAGAGAACCGGGATCCTTCTACGAGCAGTACTTC. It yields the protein CSAREPGSFYEQYF.

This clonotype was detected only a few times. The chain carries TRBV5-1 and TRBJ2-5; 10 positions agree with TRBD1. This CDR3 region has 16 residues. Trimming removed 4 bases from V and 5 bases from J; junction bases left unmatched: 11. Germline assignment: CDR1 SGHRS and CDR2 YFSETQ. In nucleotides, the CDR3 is TGCGCCAGCAGCAGCGGGGACAGGGGATTTGAGGAGACCCAGTACTTC. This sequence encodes CASSSGDRGFEETQYF.

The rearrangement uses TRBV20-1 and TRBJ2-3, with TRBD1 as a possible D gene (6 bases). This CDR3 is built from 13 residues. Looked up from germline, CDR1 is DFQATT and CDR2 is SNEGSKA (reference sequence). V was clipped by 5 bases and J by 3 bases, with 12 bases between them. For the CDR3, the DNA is TGCAGTGCTCTGGACAGAGTGACAGATACGCAGTATTTT. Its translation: CSALDRVTDTQYF.